This T cell receptor (beta chain) was sequenced for a study of TIL therapy for anti-PD-1-resistant metastatic lung cancer. Across the study: Most patients had lung adenocarcinoma. Tumors carried a median about 1.6 non-synonymous mutations per megabase.

CDR1 is MNHNY and CDR2 is SVGAGI in the germline V gene (reference sequence). V was cut by 8 bases and J by 0 bases, with 11 bases left in between. The CDR3 extends over 14 amino acids. Sequencing used immunoSEQ v3. Repertoires were generated with immunoSEQ multiplex PCR, while TCRdb's copy carries only in-frame clones and drops some. This sample has about 6,300 clones; 64% occur once, and the top ten carry around 5.4%. Noted time point: pre-treatment sample, taken before nivolumab and TIL therapy. Pleural nodules or supraclavicular lymph nodes made up most of the excised metastases sampled. Stage 4 NSCLC adults joined between 2017 and January 2020.

This sequence joins TRBV6-6 and TRBJ2-4; D possibly uses TRBD1 or TRBD2 (6 bases each). The sample in question was tumor tissue, obtained at baseline. The clonotype originates from a person aged 25 to 80 with non-small cell lung cancer. In nucleotides, the CDR3 is TGTGCCAGCGCGGGGACACTAGCCAAAAACATTCAGTACTTC. Encoded protein: CASAGTLAKNIQYF.